This record looks at one T cell receptor beta chain sequence and its context. This entry is derived from a study of shared T cell receptors in the human thymus. The CDR3 totals 16 residues. V dropped 2 bases and J dropped 2 bases, with 15 bases sitting between them. The germline V gene encodes CDR1 LGHNA and CDR2 YNFKEQ. The table came from immunoSEQ multiplex PCR; TCRdb's copy has only in-frame clones and leaves some out. Counted here are roughly 500,000 clones, around 78% occurring once; the ten biggest clones make up 0.01% to 0.015%. These data were also filed under a second study, of human thymus T cells. This second study says: The sample donors, healthy Finnish infants, were having corrective surgery for congenital heart defects. The thymus was resected at corrective cardiac surgery. Thymic as well as blood repertoires seemed to favor certain V and J genes unevenly.

The chain employs TRBV4-2 and TRBJ2-5; D might be TRBD2 (5 bases). This TCR was sampled from a boy younger than two with a congenital heart defect. Sequenced input: thymocytes. The CDR3 nucleotides are TGTGCCAGCAGCCAATCTTTCTCCGGGGTACAAGAGACCCAGTACTTC. It specifies CASSQSFSGVQETQYF.